The sequence of this TCR beta chain was determined in a study of cytomegalovirus exposure and HLA in healthy donors. Overall study results and limits: As a later analysis showed, a missense DCLRE1C variant was linked to trimming of TCR beta V- and J-genes.

The V and J ends lost 3 bases and 5 bases, in that order; junction bases with no gene match: 8. The CDR3 extends over 14 amino acids. CDR1 and CDR2 from the germline V gene are SGDLS and YYNGEE. The PCR had 60 Vbeta and 13 Jbeta primers. TCRdb's table, derived via immunoSEQ multiplex PCR, lists solely in-frame clones and lacks some. The sample consists of fewer than 200,000 clones, approximately 70% of them appearing once. On this clone itself: No antigen is known for it.

The sequenced sample was PBMCs. The sequence derives from a woman aged 25 to 39 in good health and CMV-seronegative. The chain employs TRBV9 and TRBJ2-7; 7 nucleotides align to TRBD1. The DNA of the CDR3 is TGTGCCAGCAGCGGGGACAGCAGCTTCGACGAGCAGTACTTC. The encoded protein is CASSGDSSFDEQYF.